This paragraph covers one T cell receptor (beta chain) sequence. Its antigen remains unknown. The sample originates from a study of T cells expressing NK-cell markers. Overall study: Out of eight donors sequenced, seven tested HCMV-seropositive and the remaining one seronegative.

TCRdb reprocessed the 5' RACE reads and reports one entry per CDR3 protein, with no DNA. The table counts about 460,000 distinct CDR3 sequences; roughly 1.4% lies in the top ten. CDR1 is SGHAT, CDR2 FQNNGV, per germline. The CDR3 runs to 14 residues. Study-wide results and caveats: It is unclear if expanded NKG2C-expressing clones target HCMV antigens. Top CD8+ clonotypes included the dominant CD3+CD56+NKG2C+ clonotypes in roughly 6 donors.

This rearrangement joins TRBV11-2 to TRBJ1-2. Sequencing was done on a sample of blood T cells: a sorted CD56 or NKG2C T cell subset, CD4+ or CD8+ T cells, or bulk PBMC T cells (not recorded which). This receptor was obtained from a woman aged 50 to 60 in good health. This CDR3 is CASSPAEGFGGYTF.